This paragraph reports one T cell receptor beta chain. Germline V lookup: CDR1 SNHLY, CDR2 FYNNEI. The CDR3 length is 13 residues. Trimming cost V 9 bases and J 6 bases, with 15 bases left between them. These data come from a study of long-term antiretroviral therapy in people with HIV. Survey-level resolution applied to immunoSEQ assay v3.0. The repertoire was sequenced with immunoSEQ multiplex PCR; TCRdb's copy has only in-frame clones and lacks some. Of tens of thousands of clones in the sample, around 90% were seen once. The chain uses TRBV2 and TRBJ2-1, with D perhaps TRBD2 (6 bases). This TCR came from a man in his thirties or forties with HIV. Material: unsorted PBMCs, obtained more than 4.3 years after starting antiretroviral therapy. DNA for the CDR3: TGTGCCAGACCCCGGCGGGGAACCAATGAGCAGTTCTTC. Its protein product is CARPRRGTNEQFF.